This T cell receptor beta chain came from a study of spatial heterogeneity in lung cancer. Each molecule of TCR cDNA was tagged with one unique molecular identifier. TCRdb re-called the 5' RACE reads through MiXCR, storing one row per CDR3 protein. This table has 40,000 to 50,000 distinct CDR3 sequences, 12% to 15% appearing once. Whole-study findings and limits: Ubiquitous expanded tumor TCRs were observed in blood more at resection than follow-up.

Documented time point: sample taken at primary tumor resection. Whole RNA obtained from tumor, nontumor lung or frozen PBMC underwent sequencing without sorting. The donor population consisted of approximately 79 patients with untreated, early-stage non-small cell lung cancer. Only a few counts were recorded for this clonotype. Its antigen is unknown. This CDR3 has 15 residues. Germline CDR1 reads SGHRS; CDR2 reads YFSETQ. Trimming cost V 4 bases and J 4 bases; bases outside gene matches: 9. This clonotype originated in a male donor with early-stage non-small cell lung cancer. The chain is built from TRBV5-1 and TRBJ1-1; 8 bases match TRBD1. The input for sequencing was PBMCs, taken at surgery. CDR3 bases: TGCGCCAGCAGCCCTACTGGACAGGGCGGCACTGAAGCTTTCTTT. Translating it yields CASSPTGQGGTEAFF.